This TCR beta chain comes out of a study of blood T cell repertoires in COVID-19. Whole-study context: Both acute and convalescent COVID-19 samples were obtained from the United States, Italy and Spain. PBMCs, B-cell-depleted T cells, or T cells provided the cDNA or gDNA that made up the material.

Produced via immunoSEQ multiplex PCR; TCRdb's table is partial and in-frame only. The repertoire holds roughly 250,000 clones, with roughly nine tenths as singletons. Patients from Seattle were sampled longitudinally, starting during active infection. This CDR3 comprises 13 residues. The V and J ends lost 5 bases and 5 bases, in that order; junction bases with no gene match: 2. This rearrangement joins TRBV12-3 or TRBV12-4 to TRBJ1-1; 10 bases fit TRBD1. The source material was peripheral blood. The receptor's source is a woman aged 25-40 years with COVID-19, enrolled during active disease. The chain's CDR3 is CASSRQGATEAFF. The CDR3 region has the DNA TGTGCCAGCAGTCGACAGGGGGCAACTGAAGCTTTCTTT.